A selection of T cell receptor beta chains follows, all from one sample in a study of T cell changes during pregnancy in multiple sclerosis. Assay used: immunoSEQ multiplex PCR; TCRdb lists only in-frame clones, some missing. The top ten hold 0.65% to 0.95% of the sample, which has under 95,000 clones, just under 95% seen once. The sequences come from peripheral blood, collected in the second trimester of pregnancy. These receptors originate from a female donor in good health, enrolled as a control in a pregnancy study. Each CDR3 is given with its conserved first and last residue. Each record gives: D gene, clone size, V gene, CDR3 length, J gene, CDR3 DNA, CDR3 protein. D genes are given only for firm matches. A row's size may be missing; if present it is once, few, many or a size class.

>.|few|TRBV4-1|16|TRBJ1-6
TGCGCCAGCAGCCCCGGCCAGGGGCTAACTGGTTCACCCCTCCACTTT
CASSPGQGLTGSPLHF
>.|.|TRBV5-1|16|TRBJ1-2
TGCGCCAGCAGCTTGGCCTTGGAGGGAACTCCAGTTGGCTACACCTTC
CASSLALEGTPVGYTF
>.|few|TRBV7-9|12|TRBJ2-7
TGTGCCAGCAGTACAGCTACCTACGAGCAGTACTTC
CASSTATYEQYF
>TRBD1|.|TRBV18|17|TRBJ2-1
TGTGCCAGCTCACTCGGGACAGGGGGCTCCCTATACAATGAGCAGTTCTTC
CASSLGTGGSLYNEQFF
>TRBD1|once|TRBV25-1|15|TRBJ2-2
TGTGCCAGCAGCCCGGGACAGGGGTACACCGGGGAGCTGTTTTTT
CASSPGQGYTGELFF
>TRBD1|.|TRBV2|15|TRBJ1-4
TGTGCCAGCAGTGAGGACAGGCTGGGAAATGAAAAACTGTTTTTT
CASSEDRLGNEKLFF
>TRBD2|.|TRBV10-3|16|TRBJ2-3
TGTGCCATCAGTGACCAGACTAGCGGGGGCACAGATACGCAGTATTTT
CAISDQTSGGTDTQYF
>.|.|TRBV2|14|TRBJ1-1
TGTGCCAGCAGCACACAGGGTCTGAACACTGAAGCTTTCTTT
CASSTQGLNTEAFF
>.|.|TRBV4-3|17|TRBJ2-1
TGCGCCAGCAGCCAAGATCTTCCAGCAGGGAATTACAATGAGCAGTTCTTC
CASSQDLPAGNYNEQFF
>TRBD1|.|TRBV29-1|14|TRBJ1-1
TGCAGCGTTGTGAACAGGGGGATTCACACTGAAGCTTTCTTT
CSVVNRGIHTEAFF
>.|.|TRBV16|13|TRBJ1-1
TGTGCCAGCAGCCAAATAAAGAACACTGAAGCTTTCTTT
CASSQIKNTEAFF
>.|.|TRBV30|14|TRBJ1-1
TGTGCCTCATCCTCAGGGTTGATGAACACTGAAGCTTTCTTT
CASSSGLMNTEAFF
>TRBD1|.|TRBV2|17|TRBJ1-5
TGTGCCAGCAGAAAGGGACAGGATTTGCTTTTGGATCAGCCCCAGCATTTT
CASRKGQDLLLDQPQHF
>TRBD1|.|TRBV4-1|15|TRBJ1-4
TGCGCCAGCAGCCAGCCCGGGACAGGGATCGAAAAACTGTTTTTT
CASSQPGTGIEKLFF
>.|.|TRBV19|11|TRBJ2-3
TGTGCCAGTAGTAGCGCAGATACGCAGTATTTT
CASSSADTQYF
>TRBD1|.|TRBV7-8|16|TRBJ2-5
TGTGCCAGCAGCGCATCTTACAGGGGGCGGGAAGAGACCCAGTACTTC
CASSASYRGREETQYF
>.|.|TRBV7-2|13|TRBJ2-1
TGTGCCAGCAGCTTAGACAGGGTAAATGAGCAGTTCTTC
CASSLDRVNEQFF
>.|once|TRBV30|12|TRBJ1-2
TGTGCCTGGATTACCGGACTCTATGGCTACACCTTC
CAWITGLYGYTF
>.|.|TRBV4-3|13|TRBJ1-2
TGCGCCAGCAGCCAATCCATGAACTATGGCTACACCTTC
CASSQSMNYGYTF
>.|.|TRBV14|14|TRBJ1-4
TGTGCCAGCAGCCAAGTATCGGGGTTGGGAAAACTGTTTTTT
CASSQVSGLGKLFF
>TRBD2|.|TRBV5-1|15|TRBJ2-7
TGCGCCAGCAGCTCCGGACTAGCGGGGTCCTACGAGCAGTACTTC
CASSSGLAGSYEQYF
>TRBD2|.|TRBV4-3|15|TRBJ2-7
TGCGCCAGCAGCCAGGGTAGCGGGGGAGCCTACGAGCAGTACTTC
CASSQGSGGAYEQYF
>.|.|TRBV7-3|13|TRBJ2-7
TGTGCCAGCAGCTTAACGGGGGGATACGAGCAGTACTTC
CASSLTGGYEQYF
>TRBD2|.|TRBV7-9|15|TRBJ2-1
TGTGCCAGCAGCCCCCCGGGACTAGCCTACAATGAGCAGTTCTTC
CASSPPGLAYNEQFF
>.|.|TRBV5-6|13|TRBJ1-1
TGTGCCAGCAGCTCAGACATGAACACTGAAGCTTTCTTT
CASSSDMNTEAFF
>TRBD2|.|TRBV5-4|17|TRBJ2-3
TGTGCCAGCAGCTTGGTACTCGCGGGGGGGGCGGGAGATACGCAGTATTTT
CASSLVLAGGAGDTQYF
>TRBD1|few|TRBV13|14|TRBJ2-7
TGTGCCAGCAGCTTTCGGGACAGGGGACACGAGCAGTACTTC
CASSFRDRGHEQYF
>TRBD2|.|TRBV7-9|15|TRBJ2-5
TGTGCCAGCATCCGGACGGGAGGGGAACAAGAGACCCAGTACTTC
CASIRTGGEQETQYF
>.|.|TRBV5-1|13|TRBJ1-4
TGCGCCAGCAGCTCCTCTACTAATGAAAAACTGTTTTTT
CASSSSTNEKLFF
>TRBD2|.|TRBV4-3|18|TRBJ2-4
TGCGCCAGCAGCCAGCCCCTCGACGGGGGGGGCCTGGAAAACATTCAGTACTTC
CASSQPLDGGGLENIQYF
>TRBD1|.|TRBV7-8|18|TRBJ1-2
TGTGCCAGCAGCGTCCTTCCGGGACAGACAACGACTAACTATGGCTACACCTTC
CASSVLPGQTTTNYGYTF
>TRBD1|.|TRBV4-1|15|TRBJ2-5
TGCGCCAGCAGCCATCGACAGGGACAGGGGGAGACCCAGTACTTC
CASSHRQGQGETQYF
>TRBD1|.|TRBV9|15|TRBJ1-4
TGTGCCAGCAGCGCCTGGACAGGGCCGAATGAAAAACTGTTTTTT
CASSAWTGPNEKLFF
>.|.|TRBV5-5|15|TRBJ1-5
TGTGCCAGCAGCCAACAGGGATTCCTAAACCAGCCCCAGCATTTT
CASSQQGFLNQPQHF
>.|.|TRBV11-1|13|TRBJ1-2
TGTGCCAGCAGCTCTACAGGGTGGCATGGCTACACCTTC
CASSSTGWHGYTF
>TRBD1|.|TRBV19|17|TRBJ2-1
TGTGCCAGTAGTAAATTGGGTAGAGGGACAGTTAAAAATGAGCAGTTCTTC
CASSKLGRGTVKNEQFF
>TRBD1|.|TRBV30|15|TRBJ1-2
TGTGCCTGGAGTGCAGACAGGGGGGGAAGCTATGGCTACACCTTC
CAWSADRGGSYGYTF
>.|.|TRBV9|16|TRBJ1-4
TGTGCCAGCAGCGTAGGGACAGAAAGTTTTAATGAAAAACTGTTTTTT
CASSVGTESFNEKLFF
>.|.|TRBV9|16|TRBJ2-2
TGTGCCAGCAGCGAGGGGGGGGGAATCGACACCGGGGAGCTGTTTTTT
CASSEGGGIDTGELFF
>.|.|TRBV15|13|TRBJ1-1
TGTGCCACCAGCAGAGACAGGGCCACTGAAGCTTTCTTT
CATSRDRATEAFF